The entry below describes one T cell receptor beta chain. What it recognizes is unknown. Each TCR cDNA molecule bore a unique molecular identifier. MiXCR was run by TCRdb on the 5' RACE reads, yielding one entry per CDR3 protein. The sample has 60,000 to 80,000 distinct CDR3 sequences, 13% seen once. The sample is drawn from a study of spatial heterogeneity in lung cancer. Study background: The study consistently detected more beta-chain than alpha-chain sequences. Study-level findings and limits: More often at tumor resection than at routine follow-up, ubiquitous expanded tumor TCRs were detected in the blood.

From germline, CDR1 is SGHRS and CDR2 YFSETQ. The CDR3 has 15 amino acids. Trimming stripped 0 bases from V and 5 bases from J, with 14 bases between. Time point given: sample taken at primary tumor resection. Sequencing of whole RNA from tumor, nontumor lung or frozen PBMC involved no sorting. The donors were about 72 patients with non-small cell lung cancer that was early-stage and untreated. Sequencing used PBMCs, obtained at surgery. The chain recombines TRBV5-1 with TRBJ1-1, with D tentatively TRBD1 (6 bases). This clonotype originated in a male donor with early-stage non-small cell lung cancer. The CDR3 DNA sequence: TGCGCCAGCAGCTTGGCGGGGGGCGCAGTAACTGAAGCTTTCTTT. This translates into CASSLAGGAVTEAFF.